This section outlines one TCR beta chain sequence together with its context. PCR amplification relied on 60 Vbeta primers (plus 13 Jbeta primers). Per the original methods: In a later analysis, 75 million to 95 million unique TCR beta chains included roughly 11 million shared by two or more donors. Here immunoSEQ multiplex PCR was the method, and the copy in TCRdb shows in-frame clones only, minus some. V and J calls and clone size come straight from that table; D and trimming were deduced from the DNA. Of some 190,000 clones in the sample, over 60% were seen once. This entry comes from a study of cytomegalovirus exposure and HLA in healthy donors. Trimming at V came to 4 bases and at J to 1 base, leaving 1 base not matched to a gene. The CDR3 contains 14 residues. Germline CDR1 and CDR2: SGHNT and YYREEE (reference sequence).

The sequenced sample consisted of PBMCs. The chain employs TRBV5-4 and TRBJ1-4; 7 positions match TRBD1. This TCR was recovered from a woman in her 30s in good health and CMV-seropositive. The CDR3, as DNA: TGTGCCAGCAGCCCAGGGGGAACTAATGAAAAACTGTTTTTT. Protein: CASSPGGTNEKLFF.